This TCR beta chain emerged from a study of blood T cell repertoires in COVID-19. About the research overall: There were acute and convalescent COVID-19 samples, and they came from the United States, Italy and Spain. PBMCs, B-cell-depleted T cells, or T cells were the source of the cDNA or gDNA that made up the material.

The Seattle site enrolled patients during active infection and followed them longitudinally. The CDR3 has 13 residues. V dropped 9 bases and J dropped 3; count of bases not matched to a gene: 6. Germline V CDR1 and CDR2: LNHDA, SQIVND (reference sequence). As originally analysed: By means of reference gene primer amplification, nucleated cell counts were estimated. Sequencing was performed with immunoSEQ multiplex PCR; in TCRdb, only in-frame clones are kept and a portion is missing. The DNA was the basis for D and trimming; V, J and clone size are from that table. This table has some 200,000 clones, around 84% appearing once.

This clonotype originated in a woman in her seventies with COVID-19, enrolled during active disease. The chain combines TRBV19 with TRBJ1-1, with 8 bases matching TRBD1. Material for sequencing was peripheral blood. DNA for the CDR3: TGTGCCAGCCGGACAGGGATCGACACTGAAGCTTTCTTT. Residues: CASRTGIDTEAFF.